A few counts support the clone carrying this TCR beta chain. Its specificity is unknown. The junction does not match germline at one end; this may be a read error. Hyperthyroidism patients were newly diagnosed, ill under 2 months, and aged 18 to 65 years. The PBMCs were taken from approximately 9 ml of fresh peripheral blood. The data originate from a study of Graves' ophthalmopathy and Graves' hyperthyroidism. RNA transcripts were the source from which TCR beta CDR3 regions were amplified. Investigators did first-round RT-PCR with HTBI primers, then second-round multiplex PCR. MiXCR was run by TCRdb on the multiplex PCR reads, yielding one entry per CDR3 protein. The sample includes more than 300,000 distinct CDR3 sequences, 17% of them seen just once. Study-wide points: Blood contained most expanded thyroid clonotypes exceeding 0.001 frequency.

The origin of this receptor is an adult woman with stable Graves' hyperthyroidism. Sample: peripheral blood.

The CDR3 nucleotides are TGTGCCACCAGCAGAGAATCGCAGGGGGGAGCCAAAAACATTAAGTACTTC. Translating it yields CATSRESQGGAKNIKYF. The chain joins TRBV15 to TRBJ2-4; tentative D call: TRBD1 (7 bases). The CDR3 is 17 amino acids. Per germline, CDR1 LNHNV and CDR2 YYDKDF (reference sequence).